A selection of T cell receptor beta chains follows, all from one sample in a study of STAT5B mutations in CD4+ large granular lymphocyte leukemia. Sequencing was performed with immunoSEQ multiplex PCR; in TCRdb, only in-frame clones are kept and a portion is missing. The sample holds more than 9,500 clones, approximately 80% seen once. The material sequenced was PBMCs. The receptors come from a man between 60 and 70 years old with CD4+ T-cell large granular lymphocyte leukemia. The CDR3 runs from the conserved cysteine through the conserved F or W. The D gene is left open where the match is weak. Some rows mark clone size as missing; the rest say once, few, many or name a class of expanded clone.

D gene,clone size,J gene,V gene,CDR3 protein,CDR3 DNA
NA,NA,TRBJ1-1,TRBV4-2,CASSQDRRRTLNTEAFF,TGTGCCAGCAGCCAAGATAGGCGGCGAACTCTGAACACTGAAGCTTTCTTT
NA,NA,TRBJ1-4,TRBV11-2,CASSLLSDEKLFF,TGTGCCAGCAGCCTTCTTTCTGATGAAAAACTGTTTTTT
TRBD2,NA,TRBJ2-5,TRBV6-5,CASSKTSGNEETQYF,TGTGCCAGCAGTAAGACTAGCGGGAATGAGGAGACCCAGTACTTC
TRBD1,NA,TRBJ1-2,TRBV19,CASSPGTGSDGYTF,TGTGCCAGTAGTCCCGGGACAGGCTCGGATGGCTACACCTTC
NA,NA,TRBJ2-1,TRBV7-8,CASSLATTLRSNEQFF,TGTGCCAGCAGCTTGGCGACTACTCTACGATCCAATGAGCAGTTCTTC
NA,NA,TRBJ1-5,TRBV7-2,CASSLAGNNQPQHF,TGTGCCAGCAGCTTAGCAGGGAACAATCAGCCCCAGCATTTT
NA,NA,TRBJ2-2,TRBV5-5,CASSLWGVGELFF,TGTGCCAGCAGCTTATGGGGGGTCGGGGAGCTGTTTTTT
NA,NA,TRBJ1-3,TRBV5-5,CASSLGPQGDTIYF,TGTGCCAGCAGCTTGGGGCCCCAAGGGGACACCATATATTTT
NA,once,TRBJ1-5,TRBV15,CATSRVNQPQHF,TGTGCCACCAGCAGAGTTAATCAGCCCCAGCATTTT
NA,NA,TRBJ2-7,TRBV7-9,CASSFTGYEQYF,TGTGCCAGCAGCTTTACGGGATACGAGCAGTACTTC
NA,few,TRBJ2-7,TRBV27,CASSSLGVEYEQYF,TGTGCCAGCAGCTCGCTCGGGGTGGAGTACGAGCAGTACTTC
NA,NA,TRBJ2-5,TRBV7-9,CASSLVAWGETQYF,TGTGCCAGCAGCTTAGTGGCCTGGGGGGAGACCCAGTACTTC
NA,few,TRBJ2-1,TRBV6-4,CASSVTPAGGGEQFF,TGTGCCAGCAGTGTAACTCCGGCTGGAGGCGGTGAGCAGTTCTTC
NA,NA,TRBJ2-7,TRBV4-1,CASSRGLSYEQYF,TGCGCCAGCAGCCGAGGGCTCTCCTACGAGCAGTACTTC
TRBD2,NA,TRBJ2-1,TRBV27,CASSLALALTEQFF,TGTGCCAGCAGCCTCGCACTAGCGCTGACTGAGCAGTTCTTC
NA,NA,TRBJ2-1,TRBV7-3,CASSPEGLPYNEQFF,TGTGCCAGCAGCCCAGAGGGGCTCCCCTACAATGAGCAGTTCTTC
NA,NA,TRBJ2-7,TRBV30,CAWSTDSRSYEQYF,TGTGCCTGGAGTACCGACAGCCGCTCCTACGAGCAGTACTTC
NA,NA,TRBJ2-4,TRBV7-9,CASSLFGQKEAKNIQYF,TGTGCCAGCAGCTTATTCGGGCAGAAAGAGGCCAAAAACATTCAGTACTTC
NA,NA,TRBJ2-7,TRBV29-1,CSVENLNMKYF,TGCAGCGTTGAAAATCTCAACATGAAGTACTTC
NA,NA,TRBJ2-7,TRBV10-2,CASSISEEGDEQYF,TGCGCCAGCAGTATCAGCGAAGAGGGGGACGAGCAGTACTTC
NA,NA,TRBJ1-3,TRBV11-3,CASSLGSSGNTIYF,TGTGCCAGCAGCTTAGGGTCTTCTGGAAACACCATATATTTT
NA,NA,TRBJ2-5,TRBV4-3,CASSRQTRETQYF,TGCGCCAGCAGCCGGCAGACGCGAGAGACCCAGTACTTC
NA,NA,TRBJ2-1,TRBV11-2,CASSLDRPHNEQFF,TGTGCCAGCAGCTTAGACCGGCCCCACAATGAGCAGTTCTTC
NA,medium-sized,TRBJ2-1,TRBV7-5,CARSSHPGTTPWNEQFF,TGTGCCAGAAGCTCCCACCCCGGGACCACCCCATGGAATGAGCAGTTCTTC
TRBD2,NA,TRBJ2-3,TRBV7-3,CASSELAGGRDTQYF,TGTGCCAGCAGCGAACTAGCGGGAGGGCGAGATACGCAGTATTTT
TRBD1,NA,TRBJ1-1,TRBV14,CASSQEIIWGRGKAEAFF,TGTGCCAGCAGCCAAGAAATAATCTGGGGCAGGGGGAAGGCTGAAGCTTTCTTT
NA,NA,TRBJ2-3,TRBV5-4,CASSLRDSKDTQYF,TGTGCCAGCAGCTTAAGGGACTCCAAGGATACGCAGTATTTT
TRBD1,once,TRBJ2-7,TRBV29-1,CSVASGQGGDEQYF,TGCAGCGTCGCCTCGGGACAGGGGGGAGACGAGCAGTACTTC
TRBD1,NA,TRBJ2-7,TRBV11-3,CASSLDGDRLYF,TGTGCCAGCAGCTTAGATGGGGACAGGTTGTACTTC
NA,NA,TRBJ1-2,TRBV19,CASSITKTGSNYGYTF,TGTGCCAGTAGTATAACTAAGACAGGTTCAAACTATGGCTACACCTTC
TRBD1,NA,TRBJ2-2,TRBV6-4,CASSGTGGAGELFF,TGTGCCAGCAGTGGGACAGGGGGCGCCGGGGAGCTGTTTTTT
NA,NA,TRBJ2-7,TRBV7-9,CASSQFYEQYF,TGTGCCAGCAGCCAATTTTACGAGCAGTACTTC
TRBD1,NA,TRBJ1-2,TRBV5-6,CASSSSPGTGSNYYGYTF,TGTGCCAGCAGCTCCAGCCCCGGGACAGGATCAAATTACTATGGCTACACCTTC
TRBD1,once,TRBJ2-3,TRBV5-1,CASSPSDRGSSGLDTQYF,TGCGCCAGCAGCCCCTCGGACAGGGGTAGTTCAGGGCTAGATACGCAGTATTTT
TRBD1,once,TRBJ1-1,TRBV6-6,CASIMDRGYTEAFF,TGTGCCAGCATTATGGACAGGGGATACACTGAAGCTTTCTTT
NA,few,TRBJ1-1,TRBV30,CAWSVIDRRDAEAFF,TGTGCCTGGAGTGTAATAGACAGACGGGACGCTGAAGCTTTCTTT
TRBD2,NA,TRBJ2-1,TRBV2,CASSRTSGRHEQFF,TGTGCCAGCAGTCGGACTAGCGGAAGACATGAGCAGTTCTTC
TRBD2,NA,TRBJ2-4,TRBV4-2,CASSRKTSGETHIQYF,TGTGCCAGCAGCCGAAAGACTAGCGGGGAGACCCACATTCAGTACTTC
TRBD1,once,TRBJ2-7,TRBV7-2,CASSLTGTGSEQYF,TGTGCCAGCAGCCTTACCGGGACAGGGAGCGAGCAGTACTTC
TRBD2,NA,TRBJ2-2,TRBV5-1,CASSWTSGSPNTGELFF,TGCGCCAGCAGCTGGACTAGCGGGAGCCCGAACACCGGGGAGCTGTTTTTT
NA,NA,TRBJ1-3,TRBV11-1,CASTLGVISGNTIYF,TGTGCCAGCACCCTCGGAGTGATCTCTGGAAACACCATATATTTT